Following are 4 T cell receptor beta chains from one sample sequenced in a study of T cell responses to AZD1222 COVID-19 vaccine. Sequencing was performed with immunoSEQ multiplex PCR; in TCRdb, only in-frame clones are kept and a portion is missing. The table records approximately 190,000 clones, about 87% of them present only once. Here the sequenced sample was peripheral blood, taken on day 0 of MenACWY control vaccination. The origin of the receptors is an adult in good health.

This rearrangement joins TRBV6-1 to TRBJ1-2; possibly TRBD1 for D (5 bases). This CDR3 is 12 amino acids long. V gave up 2 bases and J gave up 8 bases, with 9 bases separating them. From germline, CDR1 is MNHNS and CDR2 SASEGT. The CDR3 here is CASSELGRGYTF. CDR3 in DNA: TGTGCCAGCAGTGAATTGGGGCGAGGCTACACCTTC.

The rearrangement uses TRBV2 and TRBJ1-2; TRBD1 agrees at 8 bases. The germline V gene has CDR1 SNHLY and CDR2 FYNNEI. The CDR3 has 14 amino acids. J lost 4 bases, V lost 3 bases, and 4 bases had no gene match. CDR3 amino acids: CASSEGQAAYGYTF. DNA for the CDR3: TGTGCCAGCAGTGAGGGACAGGCGGCCTATGGCTACACCTTC.

The chain combines TRBV29-1 with TRBJ1-2; possibly TRBD1 for D (5 bases). Deletions cut 5 bases from V and 2 bases from J, with 15 bases between. The CDR3 is made up of 14 amino acids. Germline CDR1 SQVTM, CDR2 ANQGSEA. CDR3 in DNA: TGCAGCGTTAAGAGGAACAGGCCAAACTATGGCTACACCTTC. Residues: CSVKRNRPNYGYTF.

This clone was recorded a few times. This sequence joins TRBV19 and TRBJ1-1; D unclear. This CDR3 region has 13 residues. Germline lookup yields CDR1 LNHDA and CDR2 SQIVND (reference sequence). V gave up 4 bases and J gave up 1 base, with 7 bases separating them. The CDR3 sequence: CASSTATNTEAFF. The CDR3 nucleotides are TGTGCCAGTAGTACCGCCACGAACACTGAAGCTTTCTTT. The full variable domain, rest sourced from reference TRBV19 and TRBJ1-1, is DGGITQSPKYLFRKEGQNVTLSCEQNLNHDAMYWYRQDPGQGLRLIYYSQIVNDFQKGDIAEGYSVSREKKESFPLTVTSAQKNPTAFYLCASSTATNTEAFFGQGTRLTVV.